Below are 22 T cell receptor beta chains sequenced from a single sample in a study of identical twins. One entry per CDR3 protein results from TCRdb running MiXCR on the 5' RACE reads. Of under 300,000 distinct CDR3 sequences in the sample, over 12% were seen once. Sample: memory (CD45RO+) T cells sorted from blood. Receptors originate from a woman between 18 and 30 years old in good health.

The sample holds a few counts of this clonotype. This chain uses TRBV28 with TRBJ1-2; D call uncertain. This CDR3 has 17 amino acids. Germline values: CDR1 MDHEN, CDR2 SYDVKM. V dropped 9 bases and J dropped 3 bases, with 26 bases sitting between them. This CDR3 reads CASSNQILGNDDYGYTF. The CDR3, as DNA: TGTGCCAGTTCCAACCAGATCCTAGGAAACGATGACTATGGCTACACCTTC.

At least ten counts were recorded for this clonotype. V usage is TRBV5-1 and J usage is TRBJ1-4; TRBD1 might be the D (5 bases). The CDR3 has 15 residues. In germline, CDR1 is SGHRS, CDR2 YFSETQ. Trimming stripped 0 bases from V and 7 bases from J, with 13 bases between. The CDR3 is CASSLDGAPSEKLFF. The CDR3 DNA reads TGCGCCAGCAGCTTGGATGGGGCTCCGAGTGAAAAACTGTTTTTT.

This clonotype was seen more than once but under ten times. V gene TRBV9 combines with J gene TRBJ1-1; D gene uncertain. This CDR3 contains 14 residues. The V end lost 4 bases, the J end lost 3 bases, and 13 bases lay between the germline ends. Germline CDR1 is SGDLS and CDR2 is YYNGEE. The CDR3 loop reads CASSPPRLDTEAFF. The CDR3 region has the DNA TGTGCCAGCAGCCCTCCCCGGTTGGACACTGAAGCTTTCTTT.

This clonotype showed up many times. This rearrangement joins TRBV12-3 or TRBV12-4 to TRBJ1-2; 10 nucleotides align to TRBD1. The CDR3 loop spans 16 amino acids. V lost 6 bases to trimming and J lost 6 bases; unmatched junction nucleotides: 13. Here the CDR3 reads CASRHRDRGLWNGYTF. DNA of the CDR3: TGTGCCAGCAGACACCGGGACAGGGGCCTTTGGAATGGCTACACCTTC.

This clonotype has a handful of counts. This sequence joins TRBV7-2 and TRBJ2-5, with 12 bases aligning to TRBD2. The germline V gene has CDR1 SGHTA and CDR2 FQGNSA. The CDR3 length is 16 residues. The ends lost 3 bases at V and 10 bases at J; junction bases unmatched: 12. The CDR3 sequence: CASSFSPLAGGLGQYF. DNA of the CDR3: TGTGCCAGCAGCTTTTCTCCGCTAGCGGGAGGGCTGGGCCAGTACTTC.

This chain uses TRBV29-1 with TRBJ2-1, with 10 bases matching TRBD2. Germline CDR1 SQVTM, CDR2 ANQGSEA. With 5 bases clipped from V and 4 bases from J, the junction kept 5 bases outside the gene matches. The CDR3 is made up of 14 amino acids. The CDR3 protein is CSVRTSGPYNEQFF. DNA for the CDR3: TGCAGCGTTAGGACTAGCGGCCCGTACAATGAGCAGTTCTTC.

The chain is built from TRBV7-6 and TRBJ2-7; maybe TRBD2 (6 bases). The germline V gene encodes CDR1 SGHVS and CDR2 FNYEAQ. The V gene lost 5 bases and the J gene lost 6 bases, with 17 bases spanning the gap. CDR3 length: 14 amino acids. CDR3 protein: CASSIGGTRTEQYF. In DNA form, the CDR3 reads TGTGCCAGCAGCATTGGGGGGACGCGGACCGAGCAGTACTTC. Full variable domain (missing parts from reference TRBV7-6 and TRBJ2-7): GAGVSQSPRYKVTKRGQDVALRCDPISGHVSLYWYRQALGQGPEFLTYFNYEAQQDKSGLPNDRFSAERPEGSISTLTIQRTEQRDSAMYRCASSIGGTRTEQYFGPGTRLTVT.

This rearrangement joins TRBV29-1 to TRBJ1-2; weak D call: TRBD1 (5 bases). V lost 5 bases, J lost 7 bases, and 17 bases lay in between. Per germline, CDR1 SQVTM and CDR2 ANQGSEA. This CDR3 spans 13 amino acids. The CDR3 DNA is TGCAGCGTTCTGAGCAGGGTAGGAAGTGGCTACACCTTC. This translates into CSVLSRVGSGYTF.

V usage is TRBV11-1 and J usage is TRBJ2-1; TRBD2 might be the D (6 bases). Germline V lookup: CDR1 SGHAT, CDR2 FQDESV (reference sequence). Between the trimmed V and J ends, which lost 3 bases and 0 bases, there was a span of 9 bases. The CDR3 has 15 residues. CDR3 nucleotide sequence: TGTGCCAGCAGCTTCGGGAGCACCTCCTACAATGAGCAGTTCTTC. This sequence encodes CASSFGSTSYNEQFF.

The sample holds many counts of this clonotype. J is TRBJ1-1 and V is TRBV12-3 or TRBV12-4, with D possibly TRBD1 on 6 matching bases. The CDR3 extends over 13 amino acids. V was trimmed by 7 bases and J by 1 base, leaving 10 bases between them. The chain's CDR3 is CASTRQANTEAFF. CDR3 coding DNA: TGTGCCAGCACCCGACAGGCGAACACTGAAGCTTTCTTT.

The sample holds many counts of this clonotype. J is TRBJ2-2 and V is TRBV3-1; D remains unclear. In germline, CDR1 is LGHDT, CDR2 YNNKEL (reference sequence). V was trimmed by 0 bases and J by 0 bases, leaving 11 bases between them. The CDR3 sequence is 17 residues long. DNA of the CDR3: TGTGCCAGCAGCCAAGATCTCACGGAGTCGAACACCGGGGAGCTGTTTTTT. Its translation is CASSQDLTESNTGELFF. The variable domain in full, with the rest retrieved from reference TRBV3-1 and TRBJ2-2, is DTAVSQTPKYLVTQMGNDKSIKCEQNLGHDTMYWYKQDSKKFLKIMFSYNNKELIINETVPNRFSPKSPDKAHLNLHINSLELGDSAVYFCASSQDLTESNTGELFFGEGSRLTVL.

This clonotype has more than one count but fewer than ten. V is TRBV9 and J is TRBJ2-5, with 11 bases matching TRBD2. The CDR3 consists of 16 residues. The germline V gene has CDR1 SGDLS and CDR2 YYNGEE. Trimming cost V 0 bases and J 5 bases; bases outside gene matches: 6. The CDR3 DNA reads TGTGCCAGCAGCGTAGTAGCGGGGGGGAGTCAGGAGACCCAGTACTTC. Protein sequence: CASSVVAGGSQETQYF.

This clonotype was seen a handful of times. This chain uses TRBV6-4 with TRBJ2-3; D is unresolved. The V and J ends lost 3 bases and 2 bases respectively, with 6 bases between them. Germline CDR1 reads MRHNA; CDR2 reads SNTAGT. The CDR3 extends over 13 amino acids. The CDR3 loop reads CASSERVTDTQYF. In DNA, the CDR3 is TGTGCCAGCAGTGAAAGGGTCACAGATACGCAGTATTTT.

The CDR3 is CASTLGGFYGYTF. The CDR3 nucleotides read TGTGCCAGCACCCTGGGGGGATTTTATGGCTACACCTTC. V and J are TRBV2 and TRBJ1-2, with D possibly being TRBD1 (5 bases). V lost 7 bases to trimming and J lost 5 bases, with 14 bases between them. This CDR3 is 13 amino acids long. CDR1 is SNHLY, CDR2 FYNNEI, per germline.

The table lists this clonotype with a few counts. This chain connects TRBV5-1 to TRBJ1-1; D unresolved. CDR1 and CDR2 from the germline V gene are SGHRS and YFSETQ. CDR3 length: 14 amino acids. Trimming took 2 bases from V and 0 from J, leaving 8 bases between them. The CDR3 spells CASSFSQLNTEAFF. CDR3 nucleotide sequence: TGCGCCAGCAGCTTTTCGCAGTTGAACACTGAAGCTTTCTTT.

The DNA of the CDR3 is TGTGCCAGCAGCCCGGCGGGTCGGGGAAGAACCGGGGAGCTGTTTTTT. It yields the protein CASSPAGRGRTGELFF. This chain joins TRBV7-8 and TRBJ2-2; D is perhaps TRBD2 (5 bases). CDR1 SGHVS and CDR2 FQNEAQ come from the germline V gene. V lost 5 bases to trimming and J lost 5 bases, with 18 bases between them. The CDR3 totals 16 residues.

The chain recombines TRBV6-1 with TRBJ1-2; no clear D gene. Germline-derived CDR1 and CDR2 are MNHNS and SASEGT. CDR3 size: 13 residues. The V end lost 5 bases, the J end lost 0 bases, and 7 bases lay between the germline ends. In nucleotides, the CDR3 is TGTGCCAGCAGTACCAGTACTAACTATGGCTACACCTTC. Translated: CASSTSTNYGYTF.

This clonotype showed up many times. The chain combines TRBV12-3 or TRBV12-4 with TRBJ1-6; D not certain. Trimming removed 6 bases at V and 8 bases at J, with 8 bases between. The CDR3 runs to 12 residues. The CDR3 spells CASSNQDSPLHF. CDR3 in DNA: TGTGCCAGCAGCAACCAGGATTCACCCCTCCACTTT.

This clonotype was seen more than once but under ten times. The V gene is TRBV12-3 or TRBV12-4, the J gene TRBJ2-5, with 13 bases identical to TRBD2. CDR3 size: 18 residues. Trimming removed 6 bases from V and 2 bases from J; junction bases left unmatched: 12. CDR3 nucleotide sequence: TGTGCCAGCAGCTACGGACTAGCGGGAGTTAGGTGGCAAGAGACCCAGTACTTC. Protein: CASSYGLAGVRWQETQYF.

This clonotype has a count of ten or more. The gene calls are TRBV11-2 and TRBJ2-6, with D possibly being TRBD1 (6 bases). This CDR3 contains 19 residues. The germline V and J ends were trimmed by 0 bases and 6 bases, with 21 bases remaining between them. Germline CDR1 SGHAT, CDR2 FQNNGV. The CDR3 coding sequence is TGTGCCAGCAGCTTAGAGATTTACGTCATGTCAGGGGAGGCCAACGTCCTGACTTTC. Its translation: CASSLEIYVMSGEANVLTF.

This clonotype came up many times. The V call is TRBV5-1, the J call TRBJ1-1, with D unresolved. V shed 0 bases and J shed 2 bases, with 11 bases lying between them. The CDR3 consists of 15 residues. From germline, CDR1 is SGHRS and CDR2 YFSETQ. The CDR3 sequence: CASSLDGRKNTEAFF. DNA of the CDR3: TGCGCCAGCAGCTTGGATGGGCGGAAAAACACTGAAGCTTTCTTT.

V and J are TRBV7-8 and TRBJ1-1; D is ambiguous. Per the germline V gene, CDR1 is SGHVS and CDR2 is FQNEAQ. CDR3 length equals 14 residues. V was shortened by 2 bases and J by 1 base, with 8 bases between the two germline ends. The CDR3 sequence: CASSLRPRNTEAFF. As DNA, the CDR3 is TGTGCCAGCAGCTTAAGGCCCAGGAACACTGAAGCTTTCTTT.